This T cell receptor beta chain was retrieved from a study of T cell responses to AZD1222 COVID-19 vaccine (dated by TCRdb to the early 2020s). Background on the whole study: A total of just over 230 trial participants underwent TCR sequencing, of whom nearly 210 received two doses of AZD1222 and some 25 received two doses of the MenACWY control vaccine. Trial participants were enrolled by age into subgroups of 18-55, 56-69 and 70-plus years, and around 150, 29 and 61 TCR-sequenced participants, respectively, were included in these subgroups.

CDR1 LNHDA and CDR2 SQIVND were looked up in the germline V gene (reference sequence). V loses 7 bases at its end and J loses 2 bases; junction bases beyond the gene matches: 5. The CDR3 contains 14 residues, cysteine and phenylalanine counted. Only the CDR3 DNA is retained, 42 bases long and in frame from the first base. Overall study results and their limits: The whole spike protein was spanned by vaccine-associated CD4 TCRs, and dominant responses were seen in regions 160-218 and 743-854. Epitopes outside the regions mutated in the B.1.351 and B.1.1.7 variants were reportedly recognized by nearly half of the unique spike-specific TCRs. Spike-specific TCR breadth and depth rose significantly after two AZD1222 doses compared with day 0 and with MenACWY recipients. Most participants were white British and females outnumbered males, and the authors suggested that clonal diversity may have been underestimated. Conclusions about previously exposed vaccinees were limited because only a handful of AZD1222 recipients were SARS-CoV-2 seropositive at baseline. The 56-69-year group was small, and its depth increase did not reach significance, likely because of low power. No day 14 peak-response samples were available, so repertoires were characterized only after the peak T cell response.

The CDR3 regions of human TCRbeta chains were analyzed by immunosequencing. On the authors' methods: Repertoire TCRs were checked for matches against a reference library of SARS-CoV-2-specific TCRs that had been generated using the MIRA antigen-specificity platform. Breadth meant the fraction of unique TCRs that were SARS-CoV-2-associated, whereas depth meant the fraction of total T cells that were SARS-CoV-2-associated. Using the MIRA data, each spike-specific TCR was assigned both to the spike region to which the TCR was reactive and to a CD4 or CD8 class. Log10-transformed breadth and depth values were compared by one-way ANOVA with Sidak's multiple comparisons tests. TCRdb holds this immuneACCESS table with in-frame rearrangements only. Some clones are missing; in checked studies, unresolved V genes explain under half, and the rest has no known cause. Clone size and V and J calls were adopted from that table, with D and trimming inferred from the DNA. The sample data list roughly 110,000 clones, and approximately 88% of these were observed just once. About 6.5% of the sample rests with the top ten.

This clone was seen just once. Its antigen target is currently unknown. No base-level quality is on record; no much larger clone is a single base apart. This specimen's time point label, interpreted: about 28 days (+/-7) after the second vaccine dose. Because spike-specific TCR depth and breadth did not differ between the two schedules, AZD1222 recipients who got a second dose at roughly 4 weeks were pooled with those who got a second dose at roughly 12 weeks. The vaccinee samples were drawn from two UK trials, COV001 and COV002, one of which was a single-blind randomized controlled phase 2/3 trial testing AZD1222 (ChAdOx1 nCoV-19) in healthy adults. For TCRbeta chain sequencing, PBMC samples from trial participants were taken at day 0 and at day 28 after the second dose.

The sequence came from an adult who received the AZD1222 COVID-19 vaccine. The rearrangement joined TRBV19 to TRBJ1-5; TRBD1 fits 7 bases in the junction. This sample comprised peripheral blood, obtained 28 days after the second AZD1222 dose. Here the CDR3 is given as CASMMGTGNQPQHF. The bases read TGTGCCAGTATGATGGGGACAGGCAATCAGCCCCAGCATTTT.